This T cell receptor (beta chain) was obtained from a study of cytomegalovirus exposure and HLA in healthy donors. Turning to the study itself: The roughly 120 million unique TCR beta sequences, from about 170 million T cells, were found by an earlier analysis.

Germline-derived CDR1 and CDR2 are MNHEY and SMNVEV (reference sequence). Trimming pared 6 bases from V and 4 bases from J, leaving 15 bases between. The CDR3 runs to 14 residues. Points from the study as a whole: High sensitivity and specificity were reportedly achieved when the classifier diagnosed cytomegalovirus status.

On this clone itself: Its antigen is not identified.

PCR primers comprised 60 Vbeta and 13 Jbeta primers. This table comes from immunoSEQ multiplex PCR, and its TCRdb copy is limited to in-frame clones, with some not included. The data contain roughly 100,000 clones, roughly 80% of them seen just once; the ten biggest clones take up about 6.9%. The receptor was derived from a man in his thirties or forties in good health and CMV-seropositive. The chain joins TRBV27 to TRBJ1-2, with D maybe TRBD1 (5 bases). Sequenced: PBMCs. In DNA form, the CDR3 reads TGTGCCAGCAGCCACAACGGGGGAGGCTATGGCTACACCTTC. Translation: CASSHNGGGYGYTF.